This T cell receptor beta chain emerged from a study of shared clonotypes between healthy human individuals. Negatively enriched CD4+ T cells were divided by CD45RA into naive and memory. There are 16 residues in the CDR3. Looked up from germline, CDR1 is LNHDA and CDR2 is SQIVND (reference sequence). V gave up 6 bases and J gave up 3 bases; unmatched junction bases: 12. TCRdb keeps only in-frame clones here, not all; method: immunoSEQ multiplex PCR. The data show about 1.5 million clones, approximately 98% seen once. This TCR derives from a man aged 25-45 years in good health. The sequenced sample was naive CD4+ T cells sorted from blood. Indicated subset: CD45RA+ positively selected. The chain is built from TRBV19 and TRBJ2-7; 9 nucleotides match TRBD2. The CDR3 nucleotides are TGTGCCAGTAGCCTCCGCAGGACTAGCGATCACTACGAGCAGTACTTC. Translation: CASSLRRTSDHYEQYF.